The entry below gives a single T cell receptor delta chain sequence along with its context. What it binds is not known. A far larger clone lies a single base away; this is likely a read error. The sample carries other DNA sequences with the same CDR3. TCRdb reran clone calling via CATT on the multiplex PCR reads. The data show some 100,000 delta-chain clones, around 1.4% seen once. Flow sorting of PBMC yielded separate Vgamma9/Vdelta2+ and Vdelta2-negative gammadelta T cell populations for bulk repertoire analysis. This record comes from a study of γδ T cells in repeated Plasmodium falciparum infection. Study-wide context: Over about 640 days, donors received four mosquito-bite P. falciparum NF54 infections. Samples were taken at baseline, before some infections, and 21 days after each. Malian samples came from no-transmission periods or across acute febrile malaria episodes.

Findings and caveats of the study: Vdelta2-negative gammadelta repertoires, largely Vdelta1+, seemingly showed infection-driven waves of new clonal selection.

This CDR3 contains 21 residues. Germline CDR1 and CDR2: TSWWSYY and QGS. The sequence was obtained from a pool of human donors (malaria-infected and uninfected, not separated). The rearrangement uses TRDV1 and TRDJ1; 11 bases agree with TRDD3. The specimen was gamma-delta T cells from blood. The CDR3 bases are TGTGCCCTTGGGGAACTATGCTACTCCCCCCCGTACTGGGGGATAACCGATAAACTCATCTTT. Amino acids: CALGELCYSPPYWGITDKLIF.